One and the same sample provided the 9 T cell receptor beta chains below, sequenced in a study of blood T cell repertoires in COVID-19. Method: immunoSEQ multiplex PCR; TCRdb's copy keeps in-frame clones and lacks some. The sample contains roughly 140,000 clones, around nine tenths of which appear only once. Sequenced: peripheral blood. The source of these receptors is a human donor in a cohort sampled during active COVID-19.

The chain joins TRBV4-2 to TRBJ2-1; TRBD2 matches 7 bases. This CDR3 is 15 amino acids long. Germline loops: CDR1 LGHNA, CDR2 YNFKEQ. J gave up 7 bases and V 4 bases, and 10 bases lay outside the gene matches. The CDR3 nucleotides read TGTGCCAGCAGCCGCGGAGCGGGAATTGGGAATGAGCAGTTCTTC. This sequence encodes CASSRGAGIGNEQFF.

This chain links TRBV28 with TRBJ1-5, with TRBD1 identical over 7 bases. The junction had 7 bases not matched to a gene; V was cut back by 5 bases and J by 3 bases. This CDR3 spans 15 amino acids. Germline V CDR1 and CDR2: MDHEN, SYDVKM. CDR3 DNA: TGTGCCAGCAGTACAACCACAGGGGTCAATCAGCCCCAGCATTTT. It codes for CASSTTTGVNQPQHF.

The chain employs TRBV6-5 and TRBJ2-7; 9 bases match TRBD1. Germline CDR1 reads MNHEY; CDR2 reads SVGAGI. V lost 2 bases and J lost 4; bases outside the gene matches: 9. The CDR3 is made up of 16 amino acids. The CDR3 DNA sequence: TGTGCCAGCAGTTACGTTGGTCCGGGACAGGGATACGAGCAGTACTTC. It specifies CASSYVGPGQGYEQYF.

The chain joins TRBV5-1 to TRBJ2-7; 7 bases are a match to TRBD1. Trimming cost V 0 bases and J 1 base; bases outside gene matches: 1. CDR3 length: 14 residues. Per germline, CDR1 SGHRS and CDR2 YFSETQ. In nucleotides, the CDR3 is TGCGCCAGCAGCTTGGACAGGGGATCCTACGAGCAGTACTTC. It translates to CASSLDRGSYEQYF.

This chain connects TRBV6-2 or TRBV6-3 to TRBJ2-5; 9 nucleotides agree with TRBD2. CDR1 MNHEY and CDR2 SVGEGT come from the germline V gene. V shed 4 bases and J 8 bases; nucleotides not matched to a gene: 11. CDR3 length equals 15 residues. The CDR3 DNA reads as TGTGCCAGCAGTTCCAATACCGGACTAGCGAGAACCCAGTACTTC. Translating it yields CASSSNTGLARTQYF.

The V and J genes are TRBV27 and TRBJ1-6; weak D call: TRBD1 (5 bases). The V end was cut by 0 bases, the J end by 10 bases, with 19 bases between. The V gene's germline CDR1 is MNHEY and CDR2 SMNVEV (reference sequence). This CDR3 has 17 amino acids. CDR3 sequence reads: CASSLSYGGASPSPLHF. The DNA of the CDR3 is TGTGCCAGCAGTTTATCGTACGGCGGGGCGAGCCCCTCACCCCTCCACTTT.

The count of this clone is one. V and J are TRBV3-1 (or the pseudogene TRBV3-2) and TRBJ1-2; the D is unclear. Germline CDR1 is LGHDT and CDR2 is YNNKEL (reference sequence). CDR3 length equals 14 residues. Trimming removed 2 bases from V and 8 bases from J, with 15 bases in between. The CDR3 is CASSQLSTPSGYTF. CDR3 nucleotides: TGTGCCAGCAGCCAACTGTCCACCCCTAGCGGCTACACCTTC.

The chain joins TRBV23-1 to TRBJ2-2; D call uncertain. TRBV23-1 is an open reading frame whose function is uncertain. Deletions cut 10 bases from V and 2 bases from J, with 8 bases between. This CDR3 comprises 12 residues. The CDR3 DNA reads TGCGCCACGACACGTAACACCGGGGAGCTGTTTTTT. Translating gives CATTRNTGELFF.

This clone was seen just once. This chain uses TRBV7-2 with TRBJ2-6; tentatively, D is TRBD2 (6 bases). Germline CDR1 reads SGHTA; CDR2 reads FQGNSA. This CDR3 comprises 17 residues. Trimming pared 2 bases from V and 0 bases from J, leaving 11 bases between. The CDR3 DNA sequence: TGTGCCAGCAGCTTATGGGGACTGCTCTCTGGGGCCAACGTCCTGACTTTC. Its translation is CASSLWGLLSGANVLTF.